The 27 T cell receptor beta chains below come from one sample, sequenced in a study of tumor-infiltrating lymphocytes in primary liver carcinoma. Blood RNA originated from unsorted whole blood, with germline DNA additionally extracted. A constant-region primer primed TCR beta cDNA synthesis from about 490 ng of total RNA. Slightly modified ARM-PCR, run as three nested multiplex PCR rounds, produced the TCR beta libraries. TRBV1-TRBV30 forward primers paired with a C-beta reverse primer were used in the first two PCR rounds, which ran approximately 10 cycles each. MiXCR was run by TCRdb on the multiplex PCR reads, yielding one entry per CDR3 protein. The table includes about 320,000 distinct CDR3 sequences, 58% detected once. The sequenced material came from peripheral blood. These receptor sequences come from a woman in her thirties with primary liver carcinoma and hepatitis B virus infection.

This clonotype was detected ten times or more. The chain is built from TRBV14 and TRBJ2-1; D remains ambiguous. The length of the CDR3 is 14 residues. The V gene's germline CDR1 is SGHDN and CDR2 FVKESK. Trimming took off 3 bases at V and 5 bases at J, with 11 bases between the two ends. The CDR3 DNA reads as TGTGCCAGCAGCCAGATCCAGGTTAACAATGAGCAGTTCTTC. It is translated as CASSQIQVNNEQFF.

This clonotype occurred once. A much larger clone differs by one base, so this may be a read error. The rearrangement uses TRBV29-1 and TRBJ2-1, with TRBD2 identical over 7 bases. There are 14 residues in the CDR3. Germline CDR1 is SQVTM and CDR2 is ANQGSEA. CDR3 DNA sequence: TGCAGCGTTCCCCGGGGGGAAGCCTACAATGAGCATTTCTTC. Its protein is CSVPRGEAYNEHFF.

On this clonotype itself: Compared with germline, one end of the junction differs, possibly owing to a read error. CDR3 DNA: TGTGCCAGCAGCTCAGTCTCCACAGATATGCAGTATTTT. Its protein is CASSSVSTDMQYF. The chain joins TRBV11-2 to TRBJ2-3; no definite D call. Germline V gene data show CDR1 as SGHAT and CDR2 as FQNNGV. The CDR3 spans 13 residues.

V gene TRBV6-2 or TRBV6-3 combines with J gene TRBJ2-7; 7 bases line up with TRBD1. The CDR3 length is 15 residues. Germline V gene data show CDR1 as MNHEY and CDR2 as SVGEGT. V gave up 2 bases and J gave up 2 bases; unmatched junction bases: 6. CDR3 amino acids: CASSYPRDRAYEQYF. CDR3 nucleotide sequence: TGTGCCAGCAGTTACCCGAGGGACAGAGCCTACGAGCAGTACTTC.

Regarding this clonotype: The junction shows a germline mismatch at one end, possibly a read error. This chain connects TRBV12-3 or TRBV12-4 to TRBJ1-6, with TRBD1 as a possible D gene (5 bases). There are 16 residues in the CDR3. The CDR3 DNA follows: TGTGCCAGCAGTCACACGGGCAGGGCTAATAACTCACCCCTCCACTTT. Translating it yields CASSHTGRANNSPLHF.

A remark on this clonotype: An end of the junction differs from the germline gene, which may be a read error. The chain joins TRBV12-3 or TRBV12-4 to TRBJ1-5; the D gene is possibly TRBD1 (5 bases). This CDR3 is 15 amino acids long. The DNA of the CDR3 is TGTGCTAGCAGCCAACAACCGACAGGCAATCAGCCCCAGCATTTT. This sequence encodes CASSQQPTGNQPQHF.

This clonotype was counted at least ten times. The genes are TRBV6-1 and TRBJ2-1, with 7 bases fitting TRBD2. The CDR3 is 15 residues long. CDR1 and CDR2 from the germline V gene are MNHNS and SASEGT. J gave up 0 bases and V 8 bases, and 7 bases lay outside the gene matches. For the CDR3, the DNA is TGTGCCAGCTCGATAGGGACTAACTCCTACAATGAGCAGTTCTTC. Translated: CASSIGTNSYNEQFF.

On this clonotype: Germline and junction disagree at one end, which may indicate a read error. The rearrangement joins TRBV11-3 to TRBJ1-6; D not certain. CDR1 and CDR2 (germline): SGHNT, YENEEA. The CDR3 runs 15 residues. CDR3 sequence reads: CPSSLSAVNNSPLLF. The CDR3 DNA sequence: TGTCCCAGCAGCTTATCGGCGGTTAATAATTCACCCCTCCTCTTT.

This CDR3 is CAWSAGVLLKAFF. In nucleotides, the CDR3 is TGTGCCTGGAGTGCAGGGGTTCTACTTAAAGCTTTCTTT. The chain uses TRBV30 and TRBJ1-1; D is perhaps TRBD1 (6 bases). The CDR3 consists of 13 residues. Germline-derived CDR1 and CDR2 are GTSNPN and SVGIG (reference sequence). Trimming cost V 1 base and J 9 bases, with 15 bases left between them.

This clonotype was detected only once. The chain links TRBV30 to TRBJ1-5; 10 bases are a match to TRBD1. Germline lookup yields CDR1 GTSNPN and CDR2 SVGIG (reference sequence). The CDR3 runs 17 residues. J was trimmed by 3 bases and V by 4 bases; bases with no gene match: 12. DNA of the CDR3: TGTGCCTGGAACTCCGGGACAGGGGTGGGCGACAATCAGCCCCAGCATTTT. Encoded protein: CAWNSGTGVGDNQPQHF.

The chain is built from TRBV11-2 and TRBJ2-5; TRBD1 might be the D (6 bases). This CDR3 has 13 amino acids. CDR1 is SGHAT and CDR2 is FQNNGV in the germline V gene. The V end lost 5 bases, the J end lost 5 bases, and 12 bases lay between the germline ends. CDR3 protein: CASSTGGVETQYF. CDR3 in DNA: TGTGCCAGCAGCACTGGGGGCGTGGAGACCCAGTACTTC.

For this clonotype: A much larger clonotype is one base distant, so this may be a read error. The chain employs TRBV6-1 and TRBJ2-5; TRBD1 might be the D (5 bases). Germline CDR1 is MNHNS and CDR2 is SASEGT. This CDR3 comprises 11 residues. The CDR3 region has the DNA TGTGCCAGCAAGTTGGGGCAGACCCAGAACTTC. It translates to CASKLGQTQNF.

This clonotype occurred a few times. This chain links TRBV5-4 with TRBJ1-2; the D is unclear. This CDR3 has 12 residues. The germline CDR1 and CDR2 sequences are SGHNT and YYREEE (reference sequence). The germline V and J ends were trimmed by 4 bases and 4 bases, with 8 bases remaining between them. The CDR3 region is CASSADTYGYTF. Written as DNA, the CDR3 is TGTGCCAGCAGCGCCGACACCTATGGCTACACCTTC.

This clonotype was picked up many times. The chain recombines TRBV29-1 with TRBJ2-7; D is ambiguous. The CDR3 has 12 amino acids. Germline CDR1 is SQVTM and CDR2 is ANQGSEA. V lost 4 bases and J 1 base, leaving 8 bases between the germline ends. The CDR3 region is CSVVGRSYEQYF. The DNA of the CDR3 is TGCAGCGTTGTGGGCAGGTCCTACGAGCAGTACTTC.

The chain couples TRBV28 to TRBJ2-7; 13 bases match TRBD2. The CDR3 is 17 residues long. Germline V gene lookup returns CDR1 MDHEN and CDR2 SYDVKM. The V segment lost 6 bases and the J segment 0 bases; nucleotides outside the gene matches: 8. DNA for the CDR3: TGTGCCAGCAGGCCAAGGACTAGCGGGAGTTACTCCTACGAGCAGTACTTC. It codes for CASRPRTSGSYSYEQYF.

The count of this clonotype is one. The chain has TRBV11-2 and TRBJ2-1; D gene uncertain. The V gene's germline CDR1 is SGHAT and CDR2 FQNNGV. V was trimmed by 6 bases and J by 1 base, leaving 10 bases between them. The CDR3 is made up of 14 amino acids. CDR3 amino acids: CASRVGDSYNEQFF. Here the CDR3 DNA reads TGTGCCAGCAGAGTAGGTGATTCCTACAATGAGCAGTTCTTC.

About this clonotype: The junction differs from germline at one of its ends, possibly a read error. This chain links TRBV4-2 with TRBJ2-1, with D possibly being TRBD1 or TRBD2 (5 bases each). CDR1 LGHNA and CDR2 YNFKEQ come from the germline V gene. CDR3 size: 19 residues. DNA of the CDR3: TGTGTCAGCAGCCTGATGGGGACGGGATTCCGGGCCACCTACAATGAGCAGTTCTTC. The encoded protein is CVSSLMGTGFRATYNEQFF.

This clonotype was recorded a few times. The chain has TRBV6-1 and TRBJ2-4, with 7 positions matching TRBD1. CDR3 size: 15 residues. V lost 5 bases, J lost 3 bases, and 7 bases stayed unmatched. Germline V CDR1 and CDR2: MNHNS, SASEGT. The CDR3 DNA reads TGTGCCAGCAGTAAAAGACAGGGTTACAAAAACATTCAGTACTTC. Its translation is CASSKRQGYKNIQYF.

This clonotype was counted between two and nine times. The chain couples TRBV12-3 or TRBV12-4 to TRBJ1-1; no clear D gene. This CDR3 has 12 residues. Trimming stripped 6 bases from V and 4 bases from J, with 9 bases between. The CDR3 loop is CASSEIRTEAFF. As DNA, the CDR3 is TGTGCCAGCAGCGAGATTCGCACTGAAGCTTTCTTT.

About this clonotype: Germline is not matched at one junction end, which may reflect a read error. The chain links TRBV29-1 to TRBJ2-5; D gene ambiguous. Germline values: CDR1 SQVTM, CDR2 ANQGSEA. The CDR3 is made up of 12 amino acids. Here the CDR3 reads CSVGCVQEIQYF. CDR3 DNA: TGCAGCGTCGGATGCGTGCAAGAGATCCAGTACTTC. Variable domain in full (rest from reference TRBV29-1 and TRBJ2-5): SAVISQKPSRDICQRGTSLTIQCQVDSQVTMMFWYRQQPGQSLTLIATANQGSEATYESGFVIDKFPISRPNLTFSTLTVSNMSPEDSSIYLCSVGCVQEIQYFGPGTRLLVL.

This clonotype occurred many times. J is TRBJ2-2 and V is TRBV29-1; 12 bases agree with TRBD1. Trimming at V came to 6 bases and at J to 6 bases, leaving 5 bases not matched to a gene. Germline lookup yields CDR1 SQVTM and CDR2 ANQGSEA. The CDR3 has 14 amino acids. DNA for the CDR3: TGCAGCGTGGGTGGGACAGGGGGCCCCGGGGAGCTGTTTTTT. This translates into CSVGGTGGPGELFF.

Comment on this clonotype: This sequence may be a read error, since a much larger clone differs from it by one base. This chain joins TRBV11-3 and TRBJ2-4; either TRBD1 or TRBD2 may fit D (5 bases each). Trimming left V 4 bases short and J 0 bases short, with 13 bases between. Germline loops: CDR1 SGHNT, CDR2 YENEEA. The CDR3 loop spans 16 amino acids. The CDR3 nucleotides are TGTGCCAGCAGCTCGGGACGGGCAATAGCCAAAAACATTCAGTACTTC. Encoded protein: CASSSGRAIAKNIQYF.

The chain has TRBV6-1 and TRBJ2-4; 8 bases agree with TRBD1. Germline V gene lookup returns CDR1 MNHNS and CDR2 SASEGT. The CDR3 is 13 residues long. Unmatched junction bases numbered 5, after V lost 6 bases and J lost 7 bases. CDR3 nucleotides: TGTGCCAGCAGACAGGGGGGACTCAACATTCAGTACTTC. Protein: CASRQGGLNIQYF.

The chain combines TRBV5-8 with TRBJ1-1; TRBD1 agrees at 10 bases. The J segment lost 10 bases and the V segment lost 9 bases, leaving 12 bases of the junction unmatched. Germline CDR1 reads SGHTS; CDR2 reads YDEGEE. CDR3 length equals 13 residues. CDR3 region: CANCSDRGHAAFF. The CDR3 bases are TGTGCCAACTGCTCTGACAGGGGGCACGCAGCTTTCTTT.

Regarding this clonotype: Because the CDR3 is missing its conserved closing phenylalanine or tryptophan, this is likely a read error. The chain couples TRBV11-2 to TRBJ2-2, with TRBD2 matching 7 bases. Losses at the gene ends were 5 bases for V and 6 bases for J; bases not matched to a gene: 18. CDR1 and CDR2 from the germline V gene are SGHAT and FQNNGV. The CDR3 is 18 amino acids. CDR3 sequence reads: CASSILGSGSMRAGELFL. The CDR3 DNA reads TGTGCCAGCAGCATACTAGGTAGCGGGTCTATGAGAGCCGGGGAGCTGTTTCTT.

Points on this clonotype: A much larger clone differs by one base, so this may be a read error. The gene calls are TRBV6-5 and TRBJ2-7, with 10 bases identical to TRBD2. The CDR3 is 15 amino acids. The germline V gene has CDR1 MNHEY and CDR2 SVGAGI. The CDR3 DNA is TGTTCCAGCAGATCCGGAGCTAGCGGGAGTTACGAGCAGTACTTC. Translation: CSSRSGASGSYEQYF.

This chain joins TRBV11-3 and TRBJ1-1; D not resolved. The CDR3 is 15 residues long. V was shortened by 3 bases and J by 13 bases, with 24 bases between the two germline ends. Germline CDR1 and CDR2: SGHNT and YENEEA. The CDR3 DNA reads TGTGCCAGCAGCTTTGCCGGGCCAGCAAAAACTGGAGTTTTCTTT. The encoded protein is CASSFAGPAKTGVFF.